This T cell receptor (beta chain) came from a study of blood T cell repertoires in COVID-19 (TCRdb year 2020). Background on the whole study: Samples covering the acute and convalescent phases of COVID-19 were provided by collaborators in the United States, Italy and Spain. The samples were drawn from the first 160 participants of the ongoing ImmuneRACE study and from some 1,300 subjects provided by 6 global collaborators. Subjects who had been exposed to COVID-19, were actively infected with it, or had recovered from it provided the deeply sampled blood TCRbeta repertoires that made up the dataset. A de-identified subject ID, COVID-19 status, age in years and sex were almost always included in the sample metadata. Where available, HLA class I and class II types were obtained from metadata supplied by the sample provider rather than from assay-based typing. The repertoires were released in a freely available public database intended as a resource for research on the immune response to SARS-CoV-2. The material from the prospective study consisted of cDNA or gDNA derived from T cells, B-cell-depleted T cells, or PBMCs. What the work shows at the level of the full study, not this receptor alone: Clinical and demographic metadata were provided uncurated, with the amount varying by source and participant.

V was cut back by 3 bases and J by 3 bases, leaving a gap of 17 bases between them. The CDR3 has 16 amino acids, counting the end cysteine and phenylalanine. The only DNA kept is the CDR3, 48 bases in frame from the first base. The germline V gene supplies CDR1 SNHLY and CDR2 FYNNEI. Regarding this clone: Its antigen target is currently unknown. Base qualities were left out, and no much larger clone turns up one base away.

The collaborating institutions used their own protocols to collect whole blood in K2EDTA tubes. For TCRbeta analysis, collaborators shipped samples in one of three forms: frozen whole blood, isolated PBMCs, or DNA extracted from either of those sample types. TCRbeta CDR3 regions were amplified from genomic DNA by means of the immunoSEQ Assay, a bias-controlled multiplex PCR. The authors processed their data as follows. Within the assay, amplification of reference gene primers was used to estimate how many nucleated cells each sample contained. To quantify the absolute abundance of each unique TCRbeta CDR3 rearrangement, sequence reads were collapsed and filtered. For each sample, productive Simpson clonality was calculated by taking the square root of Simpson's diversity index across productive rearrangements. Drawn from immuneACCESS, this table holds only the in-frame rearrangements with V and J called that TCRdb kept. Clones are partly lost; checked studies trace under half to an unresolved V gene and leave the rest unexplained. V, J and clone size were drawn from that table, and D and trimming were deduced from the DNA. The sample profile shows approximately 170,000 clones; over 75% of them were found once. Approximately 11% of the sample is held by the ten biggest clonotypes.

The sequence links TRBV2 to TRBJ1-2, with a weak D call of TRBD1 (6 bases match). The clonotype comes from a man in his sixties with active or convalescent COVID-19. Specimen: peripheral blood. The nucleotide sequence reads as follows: TGTGCCAGCAGTGACCTTCCCCAGGGGCATGACTATGGCTACACCTTC. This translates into CASSDLPQGHDYGYTF.